This T cell receptor (beta chain) was recovered during a study of blood T cell repertoires in COVID-19. Across the whole study: From the United States, Italy and Spain came samples of acute and convalescent COVID-19. The analysed material was cDNA or gDNA that came from T cells, B-cell-depleted T cells, or PBMCs.

How the authors handled the data: Amplification of reference gene primers was used by the study to estimate nucleated cell counts. Clones were read by immunoSEQ multiplex PCR, and TCRdb kept only the in-frame ones, dropping some. The V and J calls and clone size are taken from that table; D and trimming were inferred from the DNA. Counted here are about 87,000 clones, under 85% occurring once; the ten biggest clones make up approximately 3%. CDR3 length: 15 residues. Germline V lookup: CDR1 WNHNN, CDR2 SYGVQD (reference sequence). Germline trimming cut 0 bases from V and 4 bases from J; bases unmatched to any gene: 0.

This chain links TRBV10-1 with TRBJ2-7; 13 bases align to TRBD2. This clonotype was obtained from an elderly woman with COVID-19, enrolled during active disease. Sequences were obtained from peripheral blood. The CDR3 region is CASSESTSGRYEQYF. The DNA of the CDR3 is TGCGCCAGCAGTGAGTCGACTAGCGGGAGGTACGAGCAGTACTTC.